Given below is one T cell receptor beta chain in context. Its antigen is undetermined. PCR amplification relied on 60 Vbeta primers (plus 13 Jbeta primers). The assay was immunoSEQ multiplex PCR, and TCRdb's table has in-frame clones only and misses some. The repertoire holds around 92,000 clones, around three quarters seen once, with approximately 15% in the top ten. The data stem from a study of cytomegalovirus exposure and HLA in healthy donors. Study-wide results and caveats: Listed as cytomegalovirus-associated were 164 TCR beta chains. For TCR beta chains, V- and J-gene trimming was later linked to a missense DCLRE1C variant. Indistinguishability led to the exclusion of some V segments, TRBV6-2 and TRBV6-3 included.

V gave up 5 bases and J gave up 6 bases, with 16 bases separating them. This CDR3 has 14 residues. CDR1 is SQVTM, CDR2 ANQGSEA, per germline. The receptor's source is a man aged 60 to 69 in good health and CMV-seropositive. The specimen was PBMCs. The V call is TRBV29-1, the J call TRBJ2-2, with D perhaps TRBD2 (5 bases). Written as DNA, the CDR3 is TGCAGCGTTACCATTGGGAGTATAGCCGGGGAGCTGTTTTTT. Protein sequence: CSVTIGSIAGELFF.